These T cell receptor beta chains were read from a single sample in a study of regulatory T cells in long-lasting Graves disease. Each CDR3 protein is one row after TCRdb ran MiXCR on the multiplex PCR reads. Among just over 600,000 distinct CDR3 sequences, 15% to 20% were seen once, and the ten largest hold 18%. The same data also contributed to another study, on T cells in Graves' hyperthyroidism and ophthalmopathy.

This material consisted of peripheral blood mononuclear cells (PBMCs), taken at new diagnosis, from a patient treated with antithyroid drugs. Source of these receptors: a woman younger than 45 with Graves disease. The CDR3 runs from the conserved cysteine through the conserved F or W. D genes are given only for firm matches. Size is stated for part of the rows, as once, few or many counts, or as a class when the clone is expanded.

j_call v_call clone_size d_call cdr3_nt cdr3_aa
TRBJ1-2 TRBV2 - - TGTGCCAGCAGGGGACAAGTCTGTGGCTACACCTTC CASRGQVCGYTF
TRBJ1-1 TRBV19 - TRBD1 TGTGCCAGTAGTTCAGTCTGGGACAGGAAGAGGACTGAAGCTTTCTTT CASSSVWDRKRTEAFF
TRBJ2-3 TRBV7-2 few - TGTGCCAGCAGCGACCCGGGACTCACAGATACGCAGTATTTT CASSDPGLTDTQYF
TRBJ2-7 TRBV7-2 few TRBD2 TGTGCCAGCAGCTCAGGGATACTAGCGGGAGCTTACGAGCAGTACTTC CASSSGILAGAYEQYF
TRBJ2-3 TRBV6-1 - TRBD2 TGTGCCAGCATCAAGAGCGGGACTAGCACAGATACGCAGTATTTT CASIKSGTSTDTQYF
TRBJ2-4 TRBV4-1 few - TGCGCCAGCAGCCACGTGTCTGATCTAGCCAAAAACATTCAGTACTTC CASSHVSDLAKNIQYF
TRBJ2-7 TRBV18 - - TGTGCCAGCTCACCGGCCCTCGCCTCCCTTGGTTCGGAGCAGTACTTC CASSPALASLGSEQYF
TRBJ2-1 TRBV11-2 - TRBD1 TGTGCCAGCAGCACGGACAGGGAAGGTGAGCAGTTCTTC CASSTDREGEQFF
TRBJ2-1 TRBV30 many TRBD2 TGTGCCTGGACTAGCGGAATCAATGAGCAGTTCTTC CAWTSGINEQFF
TRBJ2-2 TRBV6-5 many - TGTGCCAGCAGTTATCTCAGCACCGGGGAGCTGTTTTTT CASSYLSTGELFF
TRBJ2-7 TRBV10-3 many TRBD1 TGTGCCATCGGGGACAGGGTTTACGAGCAGTACTTC CAIGDRVYEQYF
TRBJ2-5 TRBV6-5 many - TGTGCCAGCAGTTCTCAGACGGACCTGCAAGAGACCCAGTACTTC CASSSQTDLQETQYF
TRBJ1-3 TRBV6-1 - TRBD1 TGTGCCAGCGGACAGGCGAGCTCTGGAAACACCATATATTTT CASGQASSGNTIYF
TRBJ2-1 TRBV19 - TRBD2 TGTGCCAGTAGTAGCGGAAGGACTAGCGGGTGGGGTGAGCAGTTCTTC CASSSGRTSGWGEQFF